This entry lists 17 T cell receptor beta chains sequenced from one sample in a study of human T cells and chemical hapten exposure. As for time point: patch test 1, 2 weeks after DPC sensitization. Regarding treatment: therapeutic diphenylcyclopropenone sensitization with weekly scalp DPC. MiXCR, run by TCRdb on the RACE reads, gives a single entry per CDR3 protein. The sample carries some 400,000 distinct CDR3 sequences, approximately 5.1% recorded once. Specimen: whole blood, collected in connection with sensitization to the hapten diphenylcyclopropenone (DPC). The receptors were sampled from a woman in her forties or fifties with alopecia areata. Some clones in this sample may be carry-over from other donors' samples.

On this clonotype: At one of its ends the junction is not consistent with the germline gene, which may arise from a read error. The chain links TRBV6-5 to TRBJ2-3; D is unresolved. Germline V gene data show CDR1 as MNHEY and CDR2 as SVGAGI. The CDR3 sequence is 14 residues long. The CDR3 nucleotides read TGTGCCAGCACGAGGCTTAGTCACACAGATTCGCAGTATTTT. This sequence encodes CASTRLSHTDSQYF.

The sample holds many counts of this clonotype. This sequence joins TRBV6-5 and TRBJ2-1, with 10 bases aligning to TRBD1. This CDR3 spans 15 amino acids. After removal of 5 bases from V and 4 bases from J, the junction contained 5 bases not matched to a gene. CDR1 and CDR2 from the germline V gene are MNHEY and SVGAGI. In nucleotides, the CDR3 is TGTGCCAGCAGTAAACCGGGACAGGGGTACAATGAGCAGTTCTTC. It codes for CASSKPGQGYNEQFF.

The V call is TRBV12-3 or TRBV12-4, the J call TRBJ1-1; D not certain. Trimming cost V 5 bases and J 4 bases, with 11 bases left between them. The CDR3 runs to 13 residues. The CDR3 spells CASSLGMGTEAFF. The CDR3 nucleotides are TGTGCCAGCAGTCTCGGGATGGGCACTGAAGCTTTCTTT.

The rearrangement uses TRBV11-2 and TRBJ1-6; D is uncertain. CDR3 size: 12 residues. Per the germline V gene, CDR1 is SGHAT and CDR2 is FQNNGV. V was cut by 1 base and J by 13 bases, with 8 bases left in between. In nucleotides, the CDR3 is TGTGCCAGCAGCTTAGCCCCCCAGCCCCTCCACTTT. It codes for CASSLAPQPLHF.

This clonotype was detected many times. The J gene is TRBJ2-1, the V gene TRBV7-2; possibly TRBD1 for D (5 bases). V lost 4 bases to trimming and J lost 3 bases, with 22 bases between them. Looked up from germline, CDR1 is SGHTA and CDR2 is FQGNSA. The CDR3 sequence is 18 residues long. The CDR3 spells CASSSPRTRALLYNEQFF. As DNA, the CDR3 is TGTGCCAGCAGCTCCCCCCGGACAAGGGCCTTACTCTACAATGAGCAGTTCTTC.

This chain uses TRBV25-1 with TRBJ2-5, with TRBD2 matching 11 bases. This CDR3 has 18 amino acids. The ends lost 5 bases at V and 4 bases at J; junction bases unmatched: 15. CDR1 is MGHDK and CDR2 is SYGVNS in the germline V gene. The CDR3 bases are TGTGCCAGCAGTCGACTAGCGGGATCTGATCTCAGAGGAGAGACCCAGTACTTC. Protein sequence: CASSRLAGSDLRGETQYF.

The table lists this clonotype with many counts. This chain's CDR3 is CASSGHRDRASYNEQFF. The CDR3 DNA follows: TGTGCCAGCAGTGGGCACCGGGACAGGGCCTCCTACAATGAGCAGTTCTTC. The chain carries TRBV12-3 or TRBV12-4 and TRBJ2-1; TRBD1 agrees at 9 bases. The length of the CDR3 is 17 residues. V lost 5 bases and J lost 0; bases outside the gene matches: 8.

The CDR3 DNA sequence: TGCAGTGCTAGTCTCCCCCTGAGGGTAGGGACTGAAGCTTTCTTT. It is translated as CSASLPLRVGTEAFF. The genes are TRBV20-1 and TRBJ1-1; D is uncertain. Germline values: CDR1 DFQATT, CDR2 SNEGSKA (reference sequence). With 3 bases removed from V and 5 bases from J, the gap between germline ends came to 19 bases. This CDR3 region has 15 residues.

This clonotype appeared many times. This chain uses TRBV7-2 with TRBJ1-5; 7 bases are a match to TRBD1. The CDR3 totals 15 residues. V shed 5 bases, J shed 4 bases, and the junction held 8 bases outside the gene matches. Per the germline V gene, CDR1 is SGHTA and CDR2 is FQGNSA. The CDR3 sequence: CASSVQGSRNQPQHF. The CDR3 DNA follows: TGTGCCAGCAGCGTACAGGGGAGTCGTAATCAGCCCCAGCATTTT.

This chain connects TRBV5-1 to TRBJ1-4; possible D gene TRBD1, 5 bases. Trimming stripped 2 bases from V and 6 bases from J, with 11 bases between. This CDR3 contains 14 residues. Germline CDR1 reads SGHRS; CDR2 reads YFSETQ. The CDR3 region is CASSFNPGHEKLFF. The CDR3 region has the DNA TGCGCCAGCAGCTTCAACCCAGGGCATGAAAAACTGTTTTTT.

This clonotype turned up a few times. This chain links TRBV4-1 with TRBJ2-1; 10 positions match TRBD2. Looked up from germline, CDR1 is MGHRA and CDR2 is YSYEKL. CDR3 length equals 15 residues. V shed 3 bases, J shed 5 bases, and the junction held 4 bases outside the gene matches. As DNA, the CDR3 is TGCGCCAGCAGCCAGCCCAGCGGGGGGGACAATGAGCAGTTCTTC. Protein: CASSQPSGGDNEQFF.

Ten or more counts support this clonotype. The gene calls are TRBV12-3 or TRBV12-4 and TRBJ1-2; no clear D gene. Trimming shortened V by 5 bases and J by 5 bases, and 15 bases separated the two germline ends. The CDR3 runs 14 residues. CDR3 region: CASSPRLFPYGYTF. The CDR3 nucleotides are TGTGCCAGCAGTCCTAGATTATTTCCATATGGCTACACCTTC.

The sample holds a few counts of this clonotype. This chain links TRBV27 with TRBJ1-1; D uncertain. V was clipped by 2 bases and J by 1 base, with 8 bases between them. The CDR3 extends over 14 amino acids. Germline V gene sequence: CDR1 MNHEY, CDR2 SMNVEV (reference sequence). CDR3 sequence reads: CASSLVGWNTEAFF. CDR3 sequence (DNA): TGTGCCAGCAGTTTAGTGGGATGGAACACTGAAGCTTTCTTT.

The chain employs TRBV7-2 and TRBJ1-6; D remains unclear. The CDR3 sequence is 14 residues long. Germline V gene sequence: CDR1 SGHTA, CDR2 FQGNSA. Trimming removed 1 base from V and 7 bases from J, with 8 bases in between. CDR3 coding DNA: TGTGCCAGCAGCTTAGAAATCCAGAATTCACCCCTCCACTTT. It yields the protein CASSLEIQNSPLHF.

This clonotype was seen ten or more times. This chain uses TRBV2 with TRBJ2-3, with 8 bases fitting TRBD1. Germline V gene lookup returns CDR1 SNHLY and CDR2 FYNNEI. With 6 bases clipped from V and 1 base from J, the junction kept 0 bases outside the gene matches. The CDR3 spans 13 residues. CDR3 DNA: TGTGCCAGCAGGGACAGGGGCACAGATACGCAGTATTTT. Protein product: CASRDRGTDTQYF.

At least ten counts were recorded for this clonotype. V is TRBV20-1 and J is TRBJ2-7; 12 bases are a match to TRBD2. Germline CDR1 is DFQATT and CDR2 is SNEGSKA (reference sequence). This CDR3 spans 16 amino acids. The junction had 11 bases not matched to a gene; V was cut back by 3 bases and J by 5 bases. CDR3: CSASRTSGALHDEQYF. In DNA, the CDR3 is TGCAGTGCTAGTAGGACTAGCGGGGCCCTTCACGACGAGCAGTACTTC.

The rearrangement uses TRBV20-1 and TRBJ1-1; possible D gene TRBD1, 5 bases. The CDR3 runs to 14 residues. CDR1 DFQATT and CDR2 SNEGSKA come from the germline V gene (reference sequence). V lost 4 bases and J lost 9, with 21 bases in between. CDR3 in DNA: TGCAGTGCTATTCCGGGGCTACTATCGCGTAAAGCTTTCTTT. Its protein is CSAIPGLLSRKAFF.